These 32 T cell receptor beta chains originate from one sample sequenced in a study of CD8 T cells in Susac syndrome. It was with random hexamers that 0.5 to 1 ug RNA was reverse transcribed. One entry per CDR3 protein, called by TCRdb with MiXCR from the immunoSEQ multiplex PCR reads. Of roughly 150,000 distinct CDR3 sequences listed, 95% to 96% were seen once; the top ten hold 0.14% to 0.15%. The sequenced material came from CD8+ T cells from PBMCs. The receptors shown here come from a human donor with multiple sclerosis.

This clonotype showed up just once. The V call is TRBV7-2, the J call TRBJ2-5; D not resolved. Trimming removed 5 bases at V and 1 base at J, with 5 bases between. This CDR3 region has 12 residues. In germline, CDR1 is SGHTA, CDR2 FQGNSA. Written as DNA, the CDR3 is TGTGCCAGCAGCCCCGTCCAAGAGACCCAGTACTTC. Its protein product is CASSPVQETQYF.

The V call is TRBV12-3 or TRBV12-4, the J call TRBJ1-2; D is unresolved. Trimming removed 6 bases at V and 8 bases at J, with 16 bases between. This CDR3 has 13 amino acids. As DNA, the CDR3 is TGTGCCAGCAGCCTGCGGTTCCTATGGGGCTACACCTTC. Protein product: CASSLRFLWGYTF.

The V call is TRBV29-1, the J call TRBJ1-2; 8 nucleotides agree with TRBD1. This CDR3 region has 12 residues. From germline, CDR1 is SQVTM and CDR2 ANQGSEA. Trimming cost V 6 bases and J 6 bases; bases outside gene matches: 6. In DNA, the CDR3 is TGCAGCGTGATACAGGGGGGACATGGCTACACCTTC. Protein product: CSVIQGGHGYTF.

The chain links TRBV6-2 or TRBV6-3 to TRBJ1-4; D is unclear. CDR3 length: 11 residues. V lost 8 bases and J 6 bases, leaving 7 bases between the germline ends. Germline V gene sequence: CDR1 MNHEY, CDR2 SVGEGT. CDR3 nucleotide sequence: TGTGCCAGCCGCCAAGATGAAAAACTGTTTTTT. It codes for CASRQDEKLFF.

The chain carries TRBV30 and TRBJ1-1; tentative D call: TRBD1 (5 bases). This CDR3 contains 12 residues. Trimming shortened V by 7 bases and J by 4 bases, and 13 bases separated the two germline ends. The germline V gene has CDR1 GTSNPN and CDR2 SVGIG (reference sequence). The CDR3 region has the DNA TGTGCCTTGGAAGGGGATTCCACTGAAGCTTTCTTT. This encodes CALEGDSTEAFF. Variable domain in full (rest from reference TRBV30 and TRBJ1-1): SQTIHQWPATLVQPVGSPLSLECTVEGTSNPNLYWYRQAAGRGLQLLFYSVGIGQISSEVPQNLSASRPQDRQFILSSKKLLLSDSGFYLCALEGDSTEAFFGQGTRLTVV.

The chain is built from TRBV3-1 and TRBJ2-7; TRBD1 agrees at 9 bases. Trimming took 4 bases from V and 7 from J; bases not matched to a gene: 8. The germline CDR1 and CDR2 sequences are LGHDT and YNNKEL (reference sequence). This CDR3 has 14 residues. The CDR3 sequence is CASSPPGTGREQYF. As DNA, the CDR3 is TGTGCCAGCAGCCCACCCGGGACAGGGAGGGAGCAGTACTTC.

The chain uses TRBV19 and TRBJ1-1; D gene unclear. The CDR3 has 13 residues. Germline V lookup: CDR1 LNHDA, CDR2 SQIVND (reference sequence). The germline V and J ends were trimmed by 6 bases and 3 bases, with 11 bases remaining between them. CDR3: CASSPLRDTEAFF. The CDR3 nucleotides are TGTGCCAGTAGCCCCTTACGTGACACTGAAGCTTTCTTT.

The genes are TRBV19 and TRBJ1-5; D not resolved. The CDR3 is 15 amino acids. Trimming stripped 10 bases from V and 6 bases from J, with 22 bases between. CDR1 LNHDA and CDR2 SQIVND come from the germline V gene (reference sequence). CDR3 sequence reads: CATTKGWGGGQPQHF. CDR3 coding DNA: TGTGCCACAACAAAGGGATGGGGTGGTGGTCAGCCCCAGCATTTT.

This sequence joins TRBV7-9 and TRBJ2-1, with 14 bases lining up with TRBD2. The CDR3 is 16 amino acids. CDR1 SEHNR and CDR2 FQNEAQ come from the germline V gene (reference sequence). V gave up 4 bases and J gave up 8 bases; unmatched junction bases: 7. Written as DNA, the CDR3 is TGTGCCAGCAGCTCGGGGACTAGCGGGGGCGGGGATGAGCAGTTCTTC. It encodes CASSSGTSGGGDEQFF.

This sequence joins TRBV2 and TRBJ1-1; weak D call: TRBD1 (5 bases). The ends were cut back, 2 bases at V and 1 base at J, with 11 bases in the middle. This CDR3 contains 15 residues. Looked up from germline, CDR1 is SNHLY and CDR2 is FYNNEI. CDR3 loop: CASSEFLGTNTEAFF. As DNA, the CDR3 is TGTGCCAGCAGTGAATTCTTAGGGACGAACACTGAAGCTTTCTTT.

The chain is built from TRBV12-5 and TRBJ1-5, with 7 bases aligning to TRBD1. This CDR3 is built from 14 residues. Germline CDR1 LGHNT, CDR2 FRNRAP. J gave up 7 bases and V 4 bases, and 7 bases lay outside the gene matches. The DNA for the CDR3 is TGTGCTAGTGGTTCCGCTCAGGGGGTGCAGCCCCAGCATTTT. The encoded protein is CASGSAQGVQPQHF.

The rearrangement uses TRBV6-6 and TRBJ1-2, with a tentative D call TRBD1 (5 bases). V was trimmed by 6 bases and J by 3 bases, leaving 14 bases between them. The CDR3 is 14 residues long. In germline, CDR1 is MNHNY, CDR2 SVGAGI (reference sequence). The CDR3, as DNA: TGTGCCAGCAGCTTATCCGGGACTCACTATGGCTACACCTTC. It specifies CASSLSGTHYGYTF.

The chain is built from TRBV6-5 and TRBJ2-5, with D possibly TRBD2 on 7 matching bases. Per germline, CDR1 MNHEY and CDR2 SVGAGI. The ends were cut back, 0 bases at V and 5 bases at J, with 13 bases in the middle. CDR3 length: 15 amino acids. This chain's CDR3 is CASSYSGGALETQYF. For the CDR3, the DNA is TGTGCCAGCAGTTACTCGGGGGGGGCTTTGGAGACCCAGTACTTC.

The V and J genes are TRBV4-2 and TRBJ1-1, with no clear D. The CDR3 covers 13 residues. Germline CDR1 is LGHNA and CDR2 is YNFKEQ. Trimming shortened V by 6 bases and J by 0 bases, and 8 bases separated the two germline ends. CDR3 DNA sequence: TGTGCCAGCAGTCCGCACCTGAACACTGAAGCTTTCTTT. Translating it yields CASSPHLNTEAFF.

Here the CDR3 reads CASSLVPTDYGYTF. CDR3 nucleotide sequence: TGTGCCAGCAGCTTAGTCCCCACAGACTATGGCTACACCTTC. The chain employs TRBV11-2 and TRBJ1-2; D unresolved. The V end lost 1 base, the J end lost 3 bases, and 9 bases lay between the germline ends. Per germline, CDR1 SGHAT and CDR2 FQNNGV. The length of the CDR3 is 14 residues.

The V gene is TRBV27, the J gene TRBJ1-6; 8 bases agree with TRBD1. CDR1 and CDR2 (germline): MNHEY, SMNVEV (reference sequence). The CDR3 consists of 15 residues. V shed 2 bases and J 9 bases; nucleotides not matched to a gene: 6. CDR3 sequence: CASSLVAGGGSPLHF. The CDR3 DNA follows: TGTGCCAGCAGTTTAGTAGCAGGGGGCGGTTCACCCCTCCACTTT.

The chain couples TRBV27 to TRBJ2-7; TRBD2 aligns across 9 bases. Germline V gives CDR1 MNHEY, CDR2 SMNVEV (reference sequence). The trim removed 5 bases at V and 4 bases at J, leaving 15 bases unmatched. CDR3 length equals 17 residues. CDR3 in amino acids: CASSKIGLAGPPYEQYV. DNA for the CDR3: TGTGCCAGCAGTAAAATAGGGCTAGCGGGGCCCCCATACGAGCAGTACGTC.

This clonotype was seen a single time. The V call is TRBV14, the J call TRBJ1-6; D call uncertain. Germline CDR1 is SGHDN and CDR2 is FVKESK. Trimming shortened V by 4 bases and J by 4 bases, and 5 bases separated the two germline ends. The CDR3 consists of 13 residues. This CDR3 is CASSPLYNSPLHF. The DNA of the CDR3 is TGTGCCAGCAGCCCACTTTATAATTCACCCCTCCACTTT.

This chain joins TRBV29-1 and TRBJ2-3; D is unresolved. The V gene lost 5 bases and the J gene lost 5 bases, with 11 bases spanning the gap. Germline V gene lookup returns CDR1 SQVTM and CDR2 ANQGSEA. This CDR3 has 12 amino acids. The CDR3 reads CSVWNNEDTQYF. The CDR3 coding sequence is TGCAGCGTTTGGAACAACGAAGATACGCAGTATTTT.

V is TRBV5-4 and J is TRBJ2-5, with 8 bases aligning to TRBD2. The CDR3 has 15 amino acids. Germline V lookup: CDR1 SGHNT, CDR2 YYREEE (reference sequence). V lost 1 base to trimming and J lost 4 bases; unmatched junction nucleotides: 6. Here the CDR3 reads CASSLTGGRGETQYF. CDR3 DNA: TGTGCCAGCAGCTTGACGGGAGGGCGGGGAGAGACCCAGTACTTC.

This chain connects TRBV9 to TRBJ1-2; D uncertain. V gave up 6 bases and J gave up 3 bases, with 9 bases separating them. There are 12 residues in the CDR3. CDR1 and CDR2 (germline): SGDLS, YYNGEE. CDR3 in DNA: TGTGCCAGCAACTCATATGACTATGGCTACACCTTC. Its protein is CASNSYDYGYTF.

This chain connects TRBV5-1 to TRBJ2-3; weak D call: TRBD2 (5 bases). The V end was cut by 1 base, the J end by 2 bases, with 8 bases between. The CDR3 is 14 amino acids. In germline, CDR1 is SGHRS, CDR2 YFSETQ. The CDR3 loop reads CASSLSGITDTQYF. The CDR3, as DNA: TGCGCCAGCAGCTTGAGCGGCATCACAGATACGCAGTATTTT.

The chain recombines TRBV9 with TRBJ1-3; D is unclear. Between the trimmed V and J ends, which lost 4 bases and 0 bases, there was a span of 14 bases. Looked up from germline, CDR1 is SGDLS and CDR2 is YYNGEE. The CDR3 runs to 16 residues. CDR3: CASSSPKGNSGNTIYF. The CDR3 region has the DNA TGTGCCAGCAGCTCCCCAAAGGGTAACTCTGGAAACACCATATATTTT.

This sequence joins TRBV11-1 and TRBJ2-7, with D perhaps matching TRBD2 (6 bases). The germline V gene has CDR1 SGHAT and CDR2 FQDESV (reference sequence). V was trimmed by 8 bases and J by 2 bases, leaving 13 bases between them. CDR3 length equals 13 residues. DNA of the CDR3: TGTGCCAGCTCCGACGGGGGAGCCTACGAGCAGTACTTC. Protein sequence: CASSDGGAYEQYF.

The rearrangement links TRBV11-2 to TRBJ2-3; 10 bases align to TRBD1. This CDR3 is built from 15 residues. V lost 5 bases, J lost 3 bases, and 5 bases stayed unmatched. Germline CDR1 reads SGHAT; CDR2 reads FQNNGV. CDR3 region: CASSQDRGLTDTQYF. CDR3 DNA sequence: TGTGCCAGCAGCCAGGACAGGGGGTTGACAGATACGCAGTATTTT.

The V call is TRBV12-3 or TRBV12-4, the J call TRBJ2-2; 7 bases match TRBD2. V was clipped by 6 bases and J by 11 bases; unmatched bases: 9. The CDR3 consists of 13 residues. This CDR3 is CASSYERGNELFF. The CDR3 nucleotides read TGTGCCAGCAGCTACGAGCGGGGAAACGAGCTGTTTTTT.

This chain links TRBV27 with TRBJ2-5; 11 bases are a match to TRBD2. The V segment lost 7 bases and the J segment 5 bases; nucleotides outside the gene matches: 6. Germline loops: CDR1 MNHEY, CDR2 SMNVEV (reference sequence). The CDR3 is made up of 14 amino acids. The CDR3 reads CASMETSGVETQYF. The CDR3, as DNA: TGTGCCAGCATGGAGACTAGCGGGGTGGAGACCCAGTACTTC.

The rearrangement links TRBV29-1 to TRBJ1-1, with a tentative D call TRBD1 (5 bases). The V gene's germline CDR1 is SQVTM and CDR2 ANQGSEA. The CDR3 has 15 amino acids. V lost 4 bases and J 4 bases, leaving 19 bases between the germline ends. The CDR3 loop reads CSVALPAGTGTEAFF. The CDR3 DNA reads as TGCAGCGTTGCACTCCCGGCAGGAACAGGCACTGAAGCTTTCTTT.

The chain employs TRBV3-1 and TRBJ2-5; D is ambiguous. CDR3 length equals 15 residues. The V gene lost 2 bases and the J gene lost 1 base, with 11 bases spanning the gap. Germline values: CDR1 LGHDT, CDR2 YNNKEL (reference sequence). In DNA form, the CDR3 reads TGTGCCAGCAGCCAACTACGTGAGCCCCAAGAGACCCAGTACTTC. Amino acids: CASSQLREPQETQYF.

The CDR3 DNA follows: TGTGCCAGCAGCTTAAAGGCGTCAGGGGGTGGCACTGAAGCTTTCTTT. It yields the protein CASSLKASGGGTEAFF. The chain is built from TRBV7-3 and TRBJ1-1; 7 bases fit TRBD1. The germline gives CDR1 SGHTA, CDR2 FQGTGA. The CDR3 totals 16 residues. J gave up 4 bases and V 1 base, and 9 bases lay outside the gene matches.

V usage is TRBV20-1 and J usage is TRBJ1-2; unclear D gene. The CDR3 is 11 residues long. V lost 6 bases and J 2 bases, leaving 7 bases between the germline ends. CDR1 is DFQATT, CDR2 SNEGSKA, per germline (reference sequence). Here the CDR3 reads CSAPRNYGYTF. In nucleotides, the CDR3 is TGCAGTGCCCCCAGGAACTATGGCTACACCTTC.

This chain joins TRBV20-1 and TRBJ2-1; 7 bases agree with TRBD2. The V and J ends lost 4 bases and 0 bases, in that order; junction bases with no gene match: 0. The CDR3 has 13 amino acids. CDR1 and CDR2 from the germline V gene are DFQATT and SNEGSKA (reference sequence). The DNA for the CDR3 is TGCAGTGCTACGGGGGGCTCCTACAATGAGCAGTTCTTC. Translation gives CSATGGSYNEQFF.